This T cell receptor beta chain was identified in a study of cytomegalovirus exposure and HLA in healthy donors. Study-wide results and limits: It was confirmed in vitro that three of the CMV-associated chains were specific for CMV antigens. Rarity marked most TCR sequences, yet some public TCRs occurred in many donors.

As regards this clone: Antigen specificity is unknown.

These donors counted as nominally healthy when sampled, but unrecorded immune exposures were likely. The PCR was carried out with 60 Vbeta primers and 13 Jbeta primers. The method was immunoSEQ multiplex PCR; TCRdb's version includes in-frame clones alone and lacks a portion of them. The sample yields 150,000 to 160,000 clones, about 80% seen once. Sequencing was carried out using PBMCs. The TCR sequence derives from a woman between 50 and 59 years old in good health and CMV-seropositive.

The CDR3: CASSLLGSNQPQHF. The CDR3 DNA sequence: TGTGCCAGCAGCCTTCTAGGCAGCAATCAGCCCCAGCATTTT. This chain uses TRBV2 with TRBJ1-5; no clear D gene. Trimming removed 6 bases from V and 1 base from J, with 10 bases in between. The length of the CDR3 is 14 residues. Germline-derived CDR1 and CDR2 are SNHLY and FYNNEI.